This is a list of T cell receptor beta chains from one sample in a study of T cell repertoires in cytomegalovirus infection. From the reads, TCRdb called clonotypes with MiXCR, one entry per CDR3 protein. The table shows about 700,000 distinct CDR3 sequences, with roughly 33% occurring only once. The antigens these receptors bind are not known. The material sequenced was cultured PBMCs, taken from culture after CMV antigen stimulation. The receptors here all came from a human donor in good health (CMV status not recorded). Some clones in this sample may be carry-over from other donors' samples. CDR3s include the opening cysteine and the closing phenylalanine or tryptophan. The D gene is left open where the match is weak. Some rows have no size entry. The others give once, few or many, or a class for an expanded clone.

CDR3nt: TGTGCCAGCAGCACACGACTAGCCACCTACGAGCAGTACTTC; CDR3aa: CASSTRLATYEQYF; len: 14; d_gene: TRBD2; j_gene: TRBJ2-7; v_gene: TRBV7-8; abundance: few
CDR3nt: TGTGCCGCCGGAGACCCGTTTCAGCCCCAGCATTTT; CDR3aa: CAAGDPFQPQHF; len: 12; d_gene: .; j_gene: TRBJ1-5; v_gene: TRBV7-2; abundance: many
CDR3nt: TGCAGTGCTAGAAGGAGGTACAATGAGCAGTTCTTC; CDR3aa: CSARRRYNEQFF; len: 12; d_gene: .; j_gene: TRBJ2-1; v_gene: TRBV20-1; abundance: few
CDR3nt: TGTGCCAGCAGCCGGCTCGACAGGGTGGCCTACAATGAGCAGTTCTTC; CDR3aa: CASSRLDRVAYNEQFF; len: 16; d_gene: TRBD1; j_gene: TRBJ2-1; v_gene: TRBV4-2; abundance: .
CDR3nt: TGCGCCAGCAGCATCGGCGCCGGGGATCAGCCCCAGCATTTT; CDR3aa: CASSIGAGDQPQHF; len: 14; d_gene: .; j_gene: TRBJ1-5; v_gene: TRBV4-1; abundance: .
CDR3nt: TGTGCCAGCAACGCCCGGGACAAAGGCACAGATACGCAGTATTTT; CDR3aa: CASNARDKGTDTQYF; len: 15; d_gene: .; j_gene: TRBJ2-3; v_gene: TRBV12-3/TRBV12-4; abundance: few
CDR3nt: TGTGCCAGCAGTGAATTTGTAGCGGGTAATGAAAAACTGTTTTTT; CDR3aa: CASSEFVAGNEKLFF; len: 15; d_gene: .; j_gene: TRBJ1-4; v_gene: TRBV2; abundance: .
CDR3nt: TGCGCCAGCTCAAACATAGCGGGAGGTGACGCCGGGGAGCTGTTTTTT; CDR3aa: CASSNIAGGDAGELFF; len: 16; d_gene: TRBD2; j_gene: TRBJ2-2; v_gene: TRBV4-1; abundance: .
CDR3nt: TGTGCCAGTAGTAAGGGCCAGGGGGCGCGGTACACCGGGGAGCTGTTTTTT; CDR3aa: CASSKGQGARYTGELFF; len: 17; d_gene: TRBD1; j_gene: TRBJ2-2; v_gene: TRBV19; abundance: .
CDR3nt: TGTGCCAGCAGTCGGACAGGGGCGGAAGGGGCCAACGTCCTGACTTTC; CDR3aa: CASSRTGAEGANVLTF; len: 16; d_gene: TRBD1; j_gene: TRBJ2-6; v_gene: TRBV2; abundance: .
CDR3nt: TGTGCCAGCGGAAGACAGGGGTCTTCTGAAGCTTTCTTT; CDR3aa: CASGRQGSSEAFF; len: 13; d_gene: TRBD1; j_gene: TRBJ1-1; v_gene: TRBV7-2; abundance: many
CDR3nt: TGTGCCAGCAGTGTGTGGGCGCAGCCCCAGCATTTT; CDR3aa: CASSVWAQPQHF; len: 12; d_gene: .; j_gene: TRBJ1-5; v_gene: TRBV6-1; abundance: .
CDR3nt: TGTGCCAGCAGTTACCCAGGAGACCAAGAGACCCAGTACTTC; CDR3aa: CASSYPGDQETQYF; len: 14; d_gene: .; j_gene: TRBJ2-5; v_gene: TRBV6-6; abundance: .
CDR3nt: TGCGCCAGCAGCTACCGGCTAGGGTTGGACTACGAGCAGTACTTC; CDR3aa: CASSYRLGLDYEQYF; len: 15; d_gene: .; j_gene: TRBJ2-7; v_gene: TRBV4-1; abundance: .
CDR3nt: TGTGCCAGCAGCTCAGTCGGGACAGGGGCCAATGAGCAGTTCTTC; CDR3aa: CASSSVGTGANEQFF; len: 15; d_gene: TRBD1; j_gene: TRBJ2-1; v_gene: TRBV7-2; abundance: .
CDR3nt: TGTGCCAGCAGTGAAAGCTCCTACGAGCAGTACTTC; CDR3aa: CASSESSYEQYF; len: 12; d_gene: .; j_gene: TRBJ2-7; v_gene: TRBV7-2; abundance: few
CDR3nt: TGCGCCAGCAGCCAAGGAGGTAGCGCTTCCTACGAGCAGTACTTC; CDR3aa: CASSQGGSASYEQYF; len: 15; d_gene: .; j_gene: TRBJ2-7; v_gene: TRBV4-1; abundance: .
CDR3nt: TGCGCCAGCAATTTTGCCGGGACCGGGGGTGAGCAGTTCTTC; CDR3aa: CASNFAGTGGEQFF; len: 14; d_gene: .; j_gene: TRBJ2-1; v_gene: TRBV10-2; abundance: .
CDR3nt: TGTGCCACCAGTGATGCCACGGGACAGGGGTACAATGAGCAGTTCTTC; CDR3aa: CATSDATGQGYNEQFF; len: 16; d_gene: TRBD1; j_gene: TRBJ2-1; v_gene: TRBV24-1; abundance: few
CDR3nt: TGTGCCAGTAGTATAGTTTCTACAGGGCCCTACGAGCAGTACTTC; CDR3aa: CASSIVSTGPYEQYF; len: 15; d_gene: .; j_gene: TRBJ2-7; v_gene: TRBV19; abundance: few
CDR3nt: TGTGCCAGCACTGTTTTACAAATGAACACTGAAGCTTTCTTT; CDR3aa: CASTVLQMNTEAFF; len: 14; d_gene: .; j_gene: TRBJ1-1; v_gene: TRBV2; abundance: .
CDR3nt: TGTGCCAGCAGTCCCCCCGACACCTGGGGCACTGAAGCTTTCTTT; CDR3aa: CASSPPDTWGTEAFF; len: 15; d_gene: .; j_gene: TRBJ1-1; v_gene: TRBV2; abundance: .
CDR3nt: TGTGCCAGCAGCCTGGCTTTAATATCCACCGGGGAGCTGTTTTTT; CDR3aa: CASSLALISTGELFF; len: 15; d_gene: .; j_gene: TRBJ2-2; v_gene: TRBV7-2; abundance: few
CDR3nt: TGTGCCAGCAGCTTCCAGGAAGGTGCGCAGTATTTT; CDR3aa: CASSFQEGAQYF; len: 12; d_gene: .; j_gene: TRBJ2-3; v_gene: TRBV7-8; abundance: few
CDR3nt: TGCGCCAGCAGCCAAGATCAACTAGCCGCCGGGGAGCAGTACTTC; CDR3aa: CASSQDQLAAGEQYF; len: 15; d_gene: .; j_gene: TRBJ2-7; v_gene: TRBV4-3; abundance: .
CDR3nt: TGTGCCAGCAGCCTAATAGCGGGAGACGGTGAGACCCAGTACTTC; CDR3aa: CASSLIAGDGETQYF; len: 15; d_gene: TRBD2; j_gene: TRBJ2-5; v_gene: TRBV14; abundance: .